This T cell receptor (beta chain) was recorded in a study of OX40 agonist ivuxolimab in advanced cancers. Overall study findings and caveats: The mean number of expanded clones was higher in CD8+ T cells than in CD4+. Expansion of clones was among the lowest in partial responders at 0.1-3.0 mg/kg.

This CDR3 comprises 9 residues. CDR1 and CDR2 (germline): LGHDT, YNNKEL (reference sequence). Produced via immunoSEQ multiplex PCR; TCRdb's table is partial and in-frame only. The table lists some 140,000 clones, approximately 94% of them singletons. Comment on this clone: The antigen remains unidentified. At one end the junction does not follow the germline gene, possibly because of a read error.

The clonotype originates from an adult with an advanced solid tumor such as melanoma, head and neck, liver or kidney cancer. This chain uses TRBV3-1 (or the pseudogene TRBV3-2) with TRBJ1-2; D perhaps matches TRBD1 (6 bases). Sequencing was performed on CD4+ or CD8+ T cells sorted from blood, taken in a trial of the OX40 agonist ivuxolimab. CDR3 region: CASSFKGHF. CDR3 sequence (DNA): TGTGCCAGCAGCTTTAAGGGACACTTC.